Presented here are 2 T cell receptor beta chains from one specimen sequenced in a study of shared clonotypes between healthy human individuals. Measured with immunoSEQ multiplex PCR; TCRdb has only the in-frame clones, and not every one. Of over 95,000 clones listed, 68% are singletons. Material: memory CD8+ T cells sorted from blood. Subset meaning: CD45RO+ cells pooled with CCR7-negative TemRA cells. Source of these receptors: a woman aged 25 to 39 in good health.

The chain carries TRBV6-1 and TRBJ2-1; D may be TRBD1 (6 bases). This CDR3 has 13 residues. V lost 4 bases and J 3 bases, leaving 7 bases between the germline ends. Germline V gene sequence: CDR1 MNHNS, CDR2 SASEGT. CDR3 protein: CASSGTDYNEQFF. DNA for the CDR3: TGTGCCAGCAGTGGGACAGACTACAATGAGCAGTTCTTC.

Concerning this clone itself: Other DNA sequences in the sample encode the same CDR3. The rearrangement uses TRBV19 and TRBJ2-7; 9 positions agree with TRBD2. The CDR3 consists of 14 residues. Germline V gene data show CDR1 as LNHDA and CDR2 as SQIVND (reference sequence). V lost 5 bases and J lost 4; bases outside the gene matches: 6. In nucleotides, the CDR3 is TGTGCCAGTAGTGTGACTAGCGGCCCTTACGAGCAGTACTTC. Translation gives CASSVTSGPYEQYF.